The rows below give T cell receptor beta chains drawn from one sample of a study of T cells after yellow fever vaccination. TCRdb passed the 5' RACE reads through MiXCR, listing each CDR3 protein once. The table has over 35,000 distinct CDR3 sequences, around 6.4% seen once. The sequences come from PBMCs, either bulk or a sorted T-cell subset (CD4+, CD8+, memory, or dextramer-sorted; not recorded which), collected 45 days after the yellow fever booster vaccination. The source of these receptors is a man in his thirties or forties who received the YFV17D yellow fever vaccine. Each CDR3 is given with its conserved first and last residue. Fields, in order: clone size, D gene, J gene, V gene, CDR3 DNA, CDR3 protein. The D gene is left open where the match is weak. Clone size appears in some rows only: once, few, many, or a class for an expanded clone.

clone size: NA; D gene: NA; J gene: TRBJ2-3; V gene: TRBV7-6; CDR3 DNA: TGTGCCAGCAGCCCAGTTGAGCGGGATACGCAGTATTTT; CDR3 protein: CASSPVERDTQYF
clone size: NA; D gene: NA; J gene: TRBJ1-1; V gene: TRBV4-2; CDR3 DNA: TGTGCCAGCAGCCAAGATAGCTCGGGGGCCCCTGAAGCTTTCTTT; CDR3 protein: CASSQDSSGAPEAFF
clone size: NA; D gene: TRBD2; J gene: TRBJ2-7; V gene: TRBV7-2; CDR3 DNA: TGTGCCAGCAGCTTAGCGGGGACTAGGGGCTACGAGCAGTACTTC; CDR3 protein: CASSLAGTRGYEQYF
clone size: many; D gene: NA; J gene: TRBJ1-5; V gene: TRBV6-1; CDR3 DNA: TGTGCCAGCAGTCCCCGAATGGGCAATCAGCCCCAGCATTTT; CDR3 protein: CASSPRMGNQPQHF
clone size: many; D gene: NA; J gene: TRBJ2-1; V gene: TRBV24-1; CDR3 DNA: TGTGCCACCAGTGATTTCATGACGGATCCTAAGCAGTTCTTC; CDR3 protein: CATSDFMTDPKQFF
clone size: many; D gene: TRBD2; J gene: TRBJ2-7; V gene: TRBV7-8; CDR3 DNA: TGTGCCAGCAGCTTACGGGCTAGCGGGAGCTACGAGCAGTACTTC; CDR3 protein: CASSLRASGSYEQYF
clone size: NA; D gene: NA; J gene: TRBJ2-1; V gene: TRBV4-3; CDR3 DNA: TGCGCCAGCAGCCAAGAAGGAACGCCCAATGAGCAGTTCTTC; CDR3 protein: CASSQEGTPNEQFF
clone size: few; D gene: NA; J gene: TRBJ2-3; V gene: TRBV12-3/TRBV12-4; CDR3 DNA: TGTGCCAGCAGTTTAGCGTTAATCTCAAGCACAGATACGCAGTATTTT; CDR3 protein: CASSLALISSTDTQYF
clone size: many; D gene: TRBD1; J gene: TRBJ2-7; V gene: TRBV7-2; CDR3 DNA: TGTGCCAGCAGCTTCCTCCCCGGGACAGGGAACGAGCAGTACTTC; CDR3 protein: CASSFLPGTGNEQYF
clone size: many; D gene: NA; J gene: TRBJ2-7; V gene: TRBV24-1; CDR3 DNA: TGTGCCACCAGTGATGGGGCCCTATACGAGCAGTACTTC; CDR3 protein: CATSDGALYEQYF